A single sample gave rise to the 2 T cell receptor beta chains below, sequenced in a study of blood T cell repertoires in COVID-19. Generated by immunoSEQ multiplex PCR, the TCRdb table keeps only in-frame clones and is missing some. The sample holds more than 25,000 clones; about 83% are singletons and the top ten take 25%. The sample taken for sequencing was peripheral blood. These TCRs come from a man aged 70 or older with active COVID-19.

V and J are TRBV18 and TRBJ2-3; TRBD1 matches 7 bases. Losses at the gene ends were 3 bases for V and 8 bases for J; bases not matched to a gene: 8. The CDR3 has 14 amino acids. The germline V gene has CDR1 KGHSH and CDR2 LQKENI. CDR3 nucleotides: TGTGCCAGCTCACCCGAAAGACAGGGTAGTACGCAGTATTTT. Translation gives CASSPERQGSTQYF.

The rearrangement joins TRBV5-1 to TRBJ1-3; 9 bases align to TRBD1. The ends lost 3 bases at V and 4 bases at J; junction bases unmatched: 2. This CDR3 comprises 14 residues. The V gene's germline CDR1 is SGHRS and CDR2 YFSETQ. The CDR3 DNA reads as TGCGCCAGCAGCTCCACAGGGGGCGGAAACACCATATATTTT. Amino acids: CASSSTGGGNTIYF.